This T cell receptor (beta chain) originates from a study of shared clonotypes between healthy human individuals. At the level of the study: Each donor's CD4 naive and CD4 memory cells filled three plates apiece, CD8 naive two, and CD8 memory one.

The CDR3 is made up of 15 amino acids. Germline CDR1 SGHRS, CDR2 YFSETQ. J lost 3 bases, V lost 5 bases, and 4 bases had no gene match. This table comes from immunoSEQ multiplex PCR, and its TCRdb copy is limited to in-frame clones, with some not included. The sample has fewer than 850,000 clones; about two thirds are singletons. This clone was picked up a small number of times. This same CDR3 is encoded by further DNA sequences in the sample. Sequencing was performed on memory CD4+ T cells sorted from blood. Subset specified: CD45RA-negative fraction. The chain links TRBV5-1 to TRBJ2-1, with 11 bases aligning to TRBD2. The clonotype originates from a woman in her twenties or thirties in good health. The CDR3 coding sequence is TGCGCCAGCAGTACCGGGACTAGCGGCTACAATGAGCAGTTCTTC. It encodes CASSTGTSGYNEQFF.